The 15 T cell receptor beta chains below were found in one sample sequenced in a study of beta chain features in type 1 diabetes. What these receptors recognize is not known. Expressed TCRB transcripts were sequenced, since all the RNA that had been isolated was reverse transcribed. The method was immunoSEQ multiplex PCR; TCRdb's version includes in-frame clones alone and lacks a portion of them. There are around 110,000 clones in the sample; about a sixth occur only once, and 2% to 3% lies in the top ten. General study findings and limits: Moderate but significant shortening of TCRB CDR3s was recorded in all four CD4+ subsets from Type 1 diabetes patients.

The sequenced material came from central memory CD4+ T cells from blood. The receptors were gathered from a man aged 25 to 40 with type 1 diabetes.

V and J are TRBV30 and TRBJ1-2; D uncertain. The V end was cut by 5 bases, the J end by 2 bases, with 9 bases between. CDR1 and CDR2 (germline): GTSNPN, SVGIG (reference sequence). CDR3 length: 12 residues. The DNA of the CDR3 is TGTGCCTGGGGCAGATCAAACTATGGCTACACCTTC. Translation gives CAWGRSNYGYTF.

This clone was detected a few times. The chain has TRBV19 and TRBJ1-5, with unresolved D. Germline values: CDR1 LNHDA, CDR2 SQIVND (reference sequence). The V end lost 6 bases, the J end lost 0 bases, and 3 bases lay between the germline ends. The CDR3 spans 12 residues. DNA of the CDR3: TGTGCCAGTAGCCATAGCAATCAGCCCCAGCATTTT. Its protein product is CASSHSNQPQHF.

In this sample, this clone turned up many times. The chain joins TRBV29-1 to TRBJ1-4; D is uncertain. CDR3 size: 15 residues. Germline values: CDR1 SQVTM, CDR2 ANQGSEA. V lost 6 bases to trimming and J lost 5 bases, with 19 bases between them. This CDR3 is CSVLDVGGLNEKLFF. Here the CDR3 DNA reads TGCAGCGTCCTGGACGTCGGAGGCCTAAATGAAAAACTGTTTTTT.

In this sample, this clone turned up a few times. The J gene is TRBJ2-5, the V gene TRBV7-9; 10 nucleotides align to TRBD2. Trimming removed 2 bases from V and 2 bases from J; junction bases left unmatched: 5. CDR1 and CDR2 from the germline V gene are SEHNR and FQNEAQ (reference sequence). The CDR3 contains 16 residues. This CDR3 reads CASSLSTSGVQETQYF. CDR3 DNA sequence: TGTGCCAGCAGCTTAAGCACTAGCGGGGTACAAGAGACCCAGTACTTC.

On this clone itself: A much larger clone differs from this one at a single base, so this may be a read error. Distinct nucleotide sequences in the sample also encode this CDR3. The chain joins TRBV14 to TRBJ2-6, with D uncertain. CDR1 and CDR2 (germline): SGHDN, FVKESK. The CDR3 consists of 13 residues. Trimming took off 6 bases at V and 1 base at J, with 4 bases between the two ends. The CDR3 here is CASSLSGANVLTF. The CDR3 region has the DNA TGTGCCAGCAGTCTTTCTGGGGCCAACGTCCTGACTTTC.

The chain couples TRBV5-1 to TRBJ1-2; a possible D gene is TRBD1 (6 bases). Germline CDR1 is SGHRS and CDR2 is YFSETQ. The V end lost 2 bases, the J end lost 3 bases, and 8 bases lay between the germline ends. The CDR3 has 13 residues. Here the CDR3 reads CASSLAGDYGYTF. The CDR3 bases are TGCGCCAGCAGCTTAGCAGGGGACTATGGCTACACCTTC.

This clone came up a few times. The chain uses TRBV13 and TRBJ1-4; 8 bases agree with TRBD1. The CDR3 extends over 16 amino acids. With 5 bases clipped from V and 3 bases from J, the junction kept 8 bases outside the gene matches. Per the germline V gene, CDR1 is PRHDT and CDR2 is FYEKMQ (reference sequence). The CDR3 is CASSKARGLANEKLFF. The CDR3 DNA sequence: TGTGCCAGCAGCAAGGCCAGGGGGCTGGCTAATGAAAAACTGTTTTTT. Full variable domain (outside the CDR3, taken from reference TRBV13 and TRBJ1-4): AAGVIQSPRHLIKEKRETATLKCYPIPRHDTVYWYQQGPGQDPQFLISFYEKMQSDKGSIPDRFSAQQFSDYHSELNMSSLELGDSALYFCASSKARGLANEKLFFGSGTQLSVL.

The J gene is TRBJ2-7, the V gene TRBV6-1; D gene ambiguous. V was shortened by 10 bases and J by 0 bases, with 13 bases between the two germline ends. Germline loops: CDR1 MNHNS, CDR2 SASEGT. CDR3 length: 13 amino acids. This CDR3 reads CATRPPSSYEQYF. CDR3 nucleotides: TGTGCCACCCGGCCCCCCAGCTCCTACGAGCAGTACTTC.

The gene calls are TRBV18 and TRBJ2-7; TRBD1 aligns across 11 bases. Per the germline V gene, CDR1 is KGHSH and CDR2 is LQKENI. Losses at the gene ends were 6 bases for V and 7 bases for J; bases not matched to a gene: 11. The CDR3 has 15 amino acids. This chain's CDR3 is CASSHGGQGAREQYF. The CDR3 DNA follows: TGTGCCAGCTCTCATGGCGGACAGGGGGCTAGGGAGCAGTACTTC.

In regard to this clone: One end of the junction is discordant with germline, which a read error may explain. V usage is TRBV7-7 and J usage is TRBJ2-3, with D hard to call. The CDR3 has 14 amino acids. CDR1 and CDR2 from the germline V gene are SSHAT and FNYEAQ (reference sequence). The CDR3 protein is CASSPAGGTDTQYF. The CDR3 DNA sequence: TGTGCTAGCAGCCCCGCCGGAGGCACAGATACGCAGTATTTT.

This clone was observed a handful of times. The genes are TRBV7-2 and TRBJ1-6, with TRBD1 matching 7 bases. Looked up from germline, CDR1 is SGHTA and CDR2 is FQGNSA. Losses at the gene ends were 6 bases for V and 5 bases for J; bases not matched to a gene: 1. CDR3 length: 13 residues. CDR3 nucleotides: TGTGCCAGCAGAGGACAGGATAATTCACCCCTCCACTTT. The encoded protein is CASRGQDNSPLHF.

The chain is built from TRBV6-5 and TRBJ2-5; 7 bases match TRBD1. The CDR3 spans 12 residues. Germline V gives CDR1 MNHEY, CDR2 SVGAGI. After removal of 6 bases from V and 4 bases from J, the junction contained 2 bases not matched to a gene. CDR3: CASRQGRETQYF. DNA of the CDR3: TGTGCCAGCAGACAGGGGAGAGAGACCCAGTACTTC.

This clone was counted a few times. A far more abundant clone sits one base away, making this likely a read error. The chain uses TRBV28 and TRBJ2-6; 10 bases match TRBD2. The CDR3 consists of 17 residues. Germline V gives CDR1 MDHEN, CDR2 SYDVKM. The trim removed 4 bases at V and 0 bases at J, leaving 3 bases unmatched. The CDR3 sequence: CASSWASGGSGANVLTF. The CDR3 region has the DNA TGTGCCAGCAGTTGGGCTAGCGGGGGCTCTGGGGCCAACGTCCTGACTTTC.

The chain combines TRBV7-9 with TRBJ2-7; 8 bases align to TRBD1. This CDR3 spans 13 amino acids. J gave up 3 bases and V 6 bases, and 4 bases lay outside the gene matches. Germline lookup yields CDR1 SEHNR and CDR2 FQNEAQ (reference sequence). CDR3 nucleotides: TGTGCCAGCAGTGATGGGACAGGCTACGAGCAGTACTTC. It codes for CASSDGTGYEQYF. The whole variable domain, filled in from reference TRBV7-9 and TRBJ2-7, reads DTGVSQNPRHKITKRGQNVTFRCDPISEHNRLYWYRQTLGQGPEFLTYFQNEAQLEKSRLLSDRFSAERPKGSFSTLEIQRTEQGDSAMYLCASSDGTGYEQYFGPGTRLTVT.

V gene TRBV5-1 combines with J gene TRBJ2-5; D is undetermined. V was clipped by 0 bases and J by 4 bases, with 10 bases between them. The CDR3 consists of 14 residues. Per germline, CDR1 SGHRS and CDR2 YFSETQ. The CDR3 DNA reads TGCGCCAGCAGCTTGGCCGTAGACGGAGAGACCCAGTACTTC. As protein: CASSLAVDGETQYF. Based on the CDR3 plus reference TRBV5-1 and TRBJ2-5, the full variable domain is KAGVTQTPRYLIKTRGQQVTLSCSPISGHRSVSWYQQTPGQGLQFLFEYFSETQRNKGNFPGRFSGRQFSNSRSEMNVSTLELGDSALYLCASSLAVDGETQYFGPGTRLLVL.